These T cell receptor beta chains were read from a single sample in a study of blood T cell repertoires in COVID-19. Produced via immunoSEQ multiplex PCR; TCRdb's table is partial and in-frame only. This table holds about 320,000 clones, around nine tenths found once. Sequencing was done on a sample of PBMCs or T cells enriched from blood (not recorded which). These receptors came from a man aged 60-69 years who had recovered from COVID-19. CDR3s include the opening cysteine and the closing phenylalanine or tryptophan. D genes are given only for firm matches.

DNA: TGTGCCACCAGCAGCGAACGTAGACAGGGGTGGAACACCGGGGAGCTGTTTTTT
CDR3: CATSSERRQGWNTGELFF
D: TRBD1
J: TRBJ2-2
length: 18
V: TRBV15

DNA: TGTGCCAGCTCACCACAGGGACAGGGCGGGAATCAGCCCCAGCATTTT
CDR3: CASSPQGQGGNQPQHF
D: TRBD1
J: TRBJ1-5
length: 16
V: TRBV18

DNA: TGTGCCATCAGTGAGTTACTACAGGGAAGCACAGATACGCAGTATTTT
CDR3: CAISELLQGSTDTQYF
D: -
J: TRBJ2-3
length: 16
V: TRBV10-3

DNA: TGTGCCAGCAGCCCTCGAGGTAGCGGGAGTGGGGAGACCCAGTACTTC
CDR3: CASSPRGSGSGETQYF
D: TRBD2
J: TRBJ2-5
length: 16
V: TRBV7-6

DNA: TGTGCCAGCGGAAAGGGACAGCCAGGCAATCAGCCCCAGCATTTT
CDR3: CASGKGQPGNQPQHF
D: TRBD1
J: TRBJ1-5
length: 15
V: TRBV6-5

DNA: TGTGCCAGCAGCTTGGCGAGCGGGGCAGATACGCAGTATTTT
CDR3: CASSLASGADTQYF
D: TRBD2
J: TRBJ2-3
length: 14
V: TRBV5-5

DNA: TGTGCCAGCTCACCCAGCTCAGGCCCCCACGAGCAGTACTTC
CDR3: CASSPSSGPHEQYF
D: -
J: TRBJ2-7
length: 14
V: TRBV18

DNA: TGTGCCAGCAGTTTTTCGGGTACGGGTTCCTACGAGCAGTACTTC
CDR3: CASSFSGTGSYEQYF
D: -
J: TRBJ2-7
length: 15
V: TRBV28

DNA: TGTGCCAGCAGCAAAGGGGACAGGAGAAGCTCCTACGAGCAGTACTTC
CDR3: CASSKGDRRSSYEQYF
D: -
J: TRBJ2-7
length: 16
V: TRBV21-1

DNA: TGTGCCAGCAGTCAAAACCGACCAGGGGTGAACACTGAAGCTTTCTTT
CDR3: CASSQNRPGVNTEAFF
D: -
J: TRBJ1-1
length: 16
V: TRBV3-1/TRBV3-2

DNA: TGTGCCAGTAGTGCGGCAGGGGGTCTGGGGACCCAGTACTTC
CDR3: CASSAAGGLGTQYF
D: TRBD1
J: TRBJ2-5
length: 14
V: TRBV19

DNA: TGCAGTGCTAGTGACCTGACTAGCGGTCTGTACGAGCAGTACTTC
CDR3: CSASDLTSGLYEQYF
D: TRBD2
J: TRBJ2-7
length: 15
V: TRBV20-1

DNA: TGTGCCAGCAGCCTCCGGACAGGACCTAATGAAAAACTGTTTTTT
CDR3: CASSLRTGPNEKLFF
D: TRBD1
J: TRBJ1-4
length: 15
V: TRBV7-6

DNA: TGTGCCACCAGCAGAGGGGGGGACAGACACACTGAAGCTTTCTTT
CDR3: CATSRGGDRHTEAFF
D: TRBD1
J: TRBJ1-1
length: 15
V: TRBV15

DNA: TGCGCCAGCTCCAGTAGCGGGACAGACTACGAGCAGTACTTC
CDR3: CASSSSGTDYEQYF
D: -
J: TRBJ2-7
length: 14
V: TRBV5-1

DNA: TGTGCCAGTAGTATCCGGGCTAGCGGGAACACCGGGGAGCTGTTTTTT
CDR3: CASSIRASGNTGELFF
D: TRBD2
J: TRBJ2-2
length: 16
V: TRBV19

DNA: TGTGCCAGCAGCGCCCCGAGCCTAGCTAACTATGGCTACACCTTC
CDR3: CASSAPSLANYGYTF
D: -
J: TRBJ1-2
length: 15
V: TRBV9

DNA: TGTGCCAGCAGCTTGGGTTCAGGTTTCCAAGAGACCCAGTACTTC
CDR3: CASSLGSGFQETQYF
D: -
J: TRBJ2-5
length: 15
V: TRBV7-3

DNA: TGTGCCAGCAGTTCCCCCGGGACAGGGTCTGGGGCCAACGTCCTGACTTTC
CDR3: CASSSPGTGSGANVLTF
D: TRBD1
J: TRBJ2-6
length: 17
V: TRBV28

DNA: TGTGCCAGCAGTTCTGGTTTGACGATGACAGGGGGTGGCTACACCTTC
CDR3: CASSSGLTMTGGGYTF
D: TRBD1
J: TRBJ1-2
length: 16
V: TRBV27

DNA: TGTGCCAGCAGCTCGACTAGCGGGAGTTACGAGCAGTACTTC
CDR3: CASSSTSGSYEQYF
D: TRBD2
J: TRBJ2-7
length: 14
V: TRBV7-6

DNA: TGTGCCAGTAGTATCGATGCTAGCGGGGGGAGAAACATTCAGTACTTC
CDR3: CASSIDASGGRNIQYF
D: TRBD2
J: TRBJ2-4
length: 16
V: TRBV19

DNA: TGTGCCAGCATAGACAGGAGCGCTAACTATGGCTACACTTTC
CDR3: CASIDRSANYGYTF
D: -
J: TRBJ1-2
length: 14
V: TRBV6-5

DNA: TGTGCCAGCAGCGTTAGCGGGATAGAGCAGTTCTTC
CDR3: CASSVSGIEQFF
D: TRBD2
J: TRBJ2-1
length: 12
V: TRBV9

DNA: TGTGCCAGCAGCCGTATAAAGAACACTGAAGCTTTCTTT
CDR3: CASSRIKNTEAFF
D: -
J: TRBJ1-1
length: 13
V: TRBV7-2

DNA: TGTGCCAGCAGCCAAGACCTAGCGGGAGTGTCCGGGGAGCTGTTTTTT
CDR3: CASSQDLAGVSGELFF
D: TRBD2
J: TRBJ2-2
length: 16
V: TRBV4-2